The clone carrying this T cell receptor beta chain was counted ten times or more. The antigen remains unidentified. The read halts 3 residues ahead of the CDR3 end, with the missing end drawn from the germline J gene. This sample stems from a study of T cell clonality in common variable immunodeficiency. CDR1 is WNHNN, CDR2 SYGVQD, per germline (reference sequence). This CDR3 spans 15 amino acids. With 0 bases clipped from V and 6 bases from J, the junction kept 3 bases outside the gene matches. Assay: immunoSEQ multiplex PCR; the TCRdb copy retains only in-frame clones and omits some. The sample is made up of 51,000 or so clones, none counted only once. Points from the study as a whole: CVID patient heterogeneity limited repertoire-clinical complication correlations.

The sample consisted of peripheral blood mononuclear cells. The clonotype was recovered from a person aged 18 to 70 in good health. This chain links TRBV10-1 with TRBJ2-4, with 9 bases lining up with TRBD1. CDR3 in amino acids: CASSESQGARNIQYF. CDR3 DNA (partial): TGCGCCAGCAGTGAGTCACAGGGGGCGAGAAACATT.